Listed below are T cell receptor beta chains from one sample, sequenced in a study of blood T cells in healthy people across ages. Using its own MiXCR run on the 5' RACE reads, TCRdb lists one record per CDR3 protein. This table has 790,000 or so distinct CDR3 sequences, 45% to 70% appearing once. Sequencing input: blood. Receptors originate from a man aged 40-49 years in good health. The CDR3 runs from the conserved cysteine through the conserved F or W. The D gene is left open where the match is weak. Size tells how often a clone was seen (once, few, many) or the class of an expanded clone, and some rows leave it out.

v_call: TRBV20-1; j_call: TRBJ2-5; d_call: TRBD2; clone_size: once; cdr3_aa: CSAAPSGRVRETQYF; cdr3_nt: TGCAGTGCTGCCCCTAGCGGGAGAGTGAGAGAGACCCAGTACTTC
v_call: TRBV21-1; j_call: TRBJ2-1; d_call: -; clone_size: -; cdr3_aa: CASRIPKTGGKQFF; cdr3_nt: TGTGCCAGCAGAATACCTAAAACAGGGGGCAAGCAGTTCTTC
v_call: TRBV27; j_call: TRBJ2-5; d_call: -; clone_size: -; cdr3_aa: CASSPRTGRQETQYF; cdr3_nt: TGTGCCAGCAGTCCACGTACCGGGAGACAAGAGACCCAGTACTTC
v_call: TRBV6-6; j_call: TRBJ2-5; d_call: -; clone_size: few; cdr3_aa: CASMIGGETQYF; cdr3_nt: TGTGCCAGCATGATCGGGGGAGAGACCCAGTACTTC
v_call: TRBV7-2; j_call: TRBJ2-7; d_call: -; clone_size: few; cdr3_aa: CASSLALGGGEQYF; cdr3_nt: TGTGCCAGCAGCTTAGCGCTTGGGGGAGGTGAGCAGTACTTC
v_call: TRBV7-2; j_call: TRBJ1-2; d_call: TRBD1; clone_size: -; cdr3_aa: CASSPRGQTNYGYTF; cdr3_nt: TGTGCCAGCAGCCCCAGGGGACAGACCAACTATGGCTACACCTTC
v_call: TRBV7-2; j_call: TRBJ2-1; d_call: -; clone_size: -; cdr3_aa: CASSLVTGGDGDEQFF; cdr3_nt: TGTGCCAGCAGCTTAGTCACAGGCGGTGATGGTGATGAGCAGTTCTTC
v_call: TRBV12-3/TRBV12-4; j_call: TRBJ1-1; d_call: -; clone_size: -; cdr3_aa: CASSLEGGEAFF; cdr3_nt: TGTGCCAGCAGTTTAGAGGGGGGTGAGGCTTTCTTT
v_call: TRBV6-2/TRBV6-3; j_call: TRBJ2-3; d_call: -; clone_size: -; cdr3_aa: CASSYTRDPDTQYF; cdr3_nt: TGTGCCAGCAGTTACACCCGGGACCCAGATACGCAGTATTTT
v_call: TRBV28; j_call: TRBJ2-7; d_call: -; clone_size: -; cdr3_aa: CASVTPGKTYEQYF; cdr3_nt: TGTGCCAGCGTTACTCCCGGCAAAACCTACGAGCAGTACTTC
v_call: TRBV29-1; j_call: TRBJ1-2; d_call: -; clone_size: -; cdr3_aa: CSVDTNYGYTF; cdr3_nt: TGCAGCGTTGATACTAACTATGGCTACACCTTC
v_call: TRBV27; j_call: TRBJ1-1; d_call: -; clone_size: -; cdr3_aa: CASSNRVGDTEAFF; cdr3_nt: TGTGCCAGCAGCAACAGGGTGGGGGACACTGAAGCTTTCTTT
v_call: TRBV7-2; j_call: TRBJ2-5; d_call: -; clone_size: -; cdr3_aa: CASSPLGQETQYF; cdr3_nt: TGTGCCAGCAGCCCCCTGGGACAAGAGACCCAGTACTTC
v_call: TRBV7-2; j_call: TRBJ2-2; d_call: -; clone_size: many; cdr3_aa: CASSLGASGELFF; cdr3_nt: TGTGCCAGCAGCTTGGGGGCCTCCGGGGAGCTGTTTTTT
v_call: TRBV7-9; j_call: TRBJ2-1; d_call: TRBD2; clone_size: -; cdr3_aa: CASSLRSGRHEQFF; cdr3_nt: TGTGCCAGCAGCTTAAGGAGCGGGAGACATGAGCAGTTCTTC
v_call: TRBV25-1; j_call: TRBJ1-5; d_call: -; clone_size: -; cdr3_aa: CASSEPGSGQPQHF; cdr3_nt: TGTGCCAGCAGTGAACCGGGTTCCGGACAGCCCCAGCATTTT
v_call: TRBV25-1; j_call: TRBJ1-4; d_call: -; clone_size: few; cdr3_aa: CASSGIQDGDNEKLFF; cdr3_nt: TGTGCCAGCAGTGGAATACAGGACGGCGATAATGAAAAACTGTTTTTT
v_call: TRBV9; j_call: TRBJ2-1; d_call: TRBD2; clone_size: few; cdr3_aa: CASSELTSGYNEQFF; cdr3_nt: TGTGCCAGCAGTGAACTGACTAGCGGCTACAATGAGCAGTTCTTC
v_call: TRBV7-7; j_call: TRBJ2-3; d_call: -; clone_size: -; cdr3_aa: CASSPRSGPEDTQYF; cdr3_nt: TGTGCTAGCAGCCCTAGGTCTGGGCCGGAAGATACGCAGTATTTT
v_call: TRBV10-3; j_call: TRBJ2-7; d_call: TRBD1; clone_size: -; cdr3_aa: CAIRADRGSYEQYF; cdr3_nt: TGTGCCATCAGAGCAGACAGGGGGTCCTACGAGCAGTACTTC
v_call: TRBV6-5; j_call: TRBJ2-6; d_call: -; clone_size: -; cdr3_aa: CASSYSTGGSSGANVLTF; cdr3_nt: TGTGCCAGCAGTTACTCGACAGGTGGATCCTCTGGGGCCAACGTCCTGACTTTC
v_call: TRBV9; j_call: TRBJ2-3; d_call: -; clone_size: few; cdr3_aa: CASRLEGRPDTQYF; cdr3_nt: TGTGCCAGCAGGTTAGAGGGACGCCCCGATACGCAGTATTTT
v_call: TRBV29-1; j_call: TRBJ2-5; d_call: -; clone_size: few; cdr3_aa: CSVGGETDQETQYF; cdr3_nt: TGCAGCGTGGGGGGAGAGACTGACCAAGAGACCCAGTACTTC
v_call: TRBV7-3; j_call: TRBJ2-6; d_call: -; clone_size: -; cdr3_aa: CASSGPGSSGANVLTF; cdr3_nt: TGTGCCAGCAGCGGGCCAGGGAGTTCTGGGGCCAACGTCCTGACTTTC
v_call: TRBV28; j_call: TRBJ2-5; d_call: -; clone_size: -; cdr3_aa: CASSFLGAQEETQYF; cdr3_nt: TGTGCCAGCAGTTTTTTGGGGGCCCAGGAAGAGACCCAGTACTTC
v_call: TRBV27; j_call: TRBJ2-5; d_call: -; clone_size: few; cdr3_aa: CASSLISSGLHQETQYF; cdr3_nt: TGTGCCAGCAGTTTAATTAGTAGTGGACTACACCAAGAGACCCAGTACTTC
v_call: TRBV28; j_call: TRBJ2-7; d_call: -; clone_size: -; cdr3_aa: CTSSPSSGFSEQYF; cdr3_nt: TGTACCAGCAGTCCTAGCTCCGGCTTTTCCGAGCAGTACTTC
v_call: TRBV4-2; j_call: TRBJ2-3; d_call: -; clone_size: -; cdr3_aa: CASSQAGAGGTDTQYF; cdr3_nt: TGTGCCAGCAGCCAAGCGGGGGCGGGGGGCACAGATACGCAGTATTTT
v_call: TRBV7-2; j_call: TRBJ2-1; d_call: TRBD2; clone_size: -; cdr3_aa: CASSLVIVAGSYNEQFF; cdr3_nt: TGTGCCAGCAGCTTAGTAATCGTAGCGGGCTCCTACAATGAGCAGTTCTTC
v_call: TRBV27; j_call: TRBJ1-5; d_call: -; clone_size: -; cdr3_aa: CASSYGGSSSNQPQHF; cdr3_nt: TGTGCCAGCAGCTATGGGGGCAGTTCAAGCAATCAGCCCCAGCATTTT
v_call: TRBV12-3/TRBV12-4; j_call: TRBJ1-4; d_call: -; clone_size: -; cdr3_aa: CASSSSGGIEKLFF; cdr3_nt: TGTGCCAGCAGTAGCTCGGGGGGCATAGAAAAACTGTTTTTT
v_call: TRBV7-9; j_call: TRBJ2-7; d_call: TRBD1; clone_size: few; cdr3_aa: CASSSNTGGLYEQYF; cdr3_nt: TGTGCCAGCTCTTCAAATACAGGGGGCTTATACGAGCAGTACTTC
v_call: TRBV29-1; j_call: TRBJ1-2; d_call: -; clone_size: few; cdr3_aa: CSVDPVGGSYGYTF; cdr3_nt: TGCAGCGTTGATCCGGTCGGAGGGAGCTATGGCTACACCTTC
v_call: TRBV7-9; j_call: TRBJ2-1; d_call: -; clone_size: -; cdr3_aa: CASSPPELVEQFF; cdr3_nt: TGTGCCAGCAGCCCTCCGGAGTTGGTTGAGCAGTTCTTC
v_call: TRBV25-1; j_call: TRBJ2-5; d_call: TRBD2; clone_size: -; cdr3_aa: CASSGTSGPLIQETQYF; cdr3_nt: TGTGCCAGCAGTGGGACTAGCGGTCCTTTAATCCAAGAGACCCAGTACTTC
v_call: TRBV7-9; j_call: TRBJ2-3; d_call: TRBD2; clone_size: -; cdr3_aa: CAIPNFVGLAGGHMQYF; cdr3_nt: TGTGCCATCCCCAATTTCGTTGGACTAGCGGGAGGACATATGCAGTATTTT
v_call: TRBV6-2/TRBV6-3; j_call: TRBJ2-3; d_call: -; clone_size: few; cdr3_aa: CASSSNNGPNTQYF; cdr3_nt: TGTGCCAGCAGTTCCAACAATGGGCCGAATACGCAGTATTTT
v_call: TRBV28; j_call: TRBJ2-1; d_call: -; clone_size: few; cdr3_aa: CASGGQTNEQFF; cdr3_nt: TGTGCCAGTGGTGGACAGACCAATGAGCAGTTCTTC
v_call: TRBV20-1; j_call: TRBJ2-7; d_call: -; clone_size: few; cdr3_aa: CSARALTGALYEQYF; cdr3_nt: TGCAGTGCTAGGGCCCTTACGGGAGCCCTCTACGAGCAGTACTTC
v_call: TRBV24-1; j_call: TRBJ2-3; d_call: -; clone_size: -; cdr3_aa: CATSAPGVAGGTQYF; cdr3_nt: TGTGCCACCAGTGCCCCGGGGGTTGCCGGGGGTACGCAGTATTTT
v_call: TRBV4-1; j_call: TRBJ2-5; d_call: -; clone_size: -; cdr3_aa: CASSQEGIRETQYF; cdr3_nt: TGCGCCAGCAGCCAAGAAGGAATACGGGAGACCCAGTACTTC
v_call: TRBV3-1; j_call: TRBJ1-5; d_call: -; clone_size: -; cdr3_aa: CASSRGHGNQPQHF; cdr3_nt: TGTGCCAGCAGCCGAGGACACGGAAATCAGCCCCAGCATTTT
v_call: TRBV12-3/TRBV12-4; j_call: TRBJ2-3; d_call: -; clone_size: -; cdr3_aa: CASSFMRHTQYF; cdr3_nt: TGTGCCAGCAGTTTTATGCGCCATACGCAGTATTTT
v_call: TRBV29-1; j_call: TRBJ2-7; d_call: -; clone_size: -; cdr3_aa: CSVGRVTYEQYF; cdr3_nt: TGCAGCGTTGGGAGGGTAACCTACGAGCAGTACTTC
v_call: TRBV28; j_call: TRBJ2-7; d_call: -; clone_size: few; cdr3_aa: CASRTAGVGYEQYF; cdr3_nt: TGTGCCAGCCGGACGGCTGGGGTGGGGTACGAGCAGTACTTC
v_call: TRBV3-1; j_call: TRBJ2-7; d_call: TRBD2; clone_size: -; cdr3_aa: CASSQDRLADYNEQYF; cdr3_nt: TGTGCCAGCAGCCAAGATCGACTAGCGGACTACAATGAGCAGTACTTC
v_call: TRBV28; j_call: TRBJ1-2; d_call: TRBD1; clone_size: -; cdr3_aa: CASIDSQGEQLPYGYTF; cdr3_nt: TGTGCCAGCATCGACTCACAGGGGGAGCAACTCCCCTATGGCTACACCTTC
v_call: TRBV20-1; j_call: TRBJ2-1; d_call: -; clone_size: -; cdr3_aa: CSASNRVGESDEQFF; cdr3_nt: TGCAGTGCTAGTAACCGGGTAGGGGAGTCCGATGAGCAGTTCTTC
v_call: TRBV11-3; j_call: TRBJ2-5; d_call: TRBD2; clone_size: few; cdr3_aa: CASSLYSGEETQYF; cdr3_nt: TGTGCCAGCAGCTTGTACAGCGGGGAAGAGACCCAGTACTTC
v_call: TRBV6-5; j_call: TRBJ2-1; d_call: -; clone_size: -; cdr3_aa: CASTNAENNEQFF; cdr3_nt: TGTGCCAGCACCAACGCTGAGAACAATGAGCAGTTCTTC
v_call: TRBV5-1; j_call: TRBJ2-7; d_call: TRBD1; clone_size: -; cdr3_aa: CASSLDFDRASEQYF; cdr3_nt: TGCGCCAGCAGCTTGGATTTTGACAGGGCCTCCGAGCAGTACTTC
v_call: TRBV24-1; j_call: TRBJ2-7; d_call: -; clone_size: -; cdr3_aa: CATSPSTSPHEQYF; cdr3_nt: TGTGCCACCAGTCCCTCAACCAGTCCCCACGAGCAGTACTTC
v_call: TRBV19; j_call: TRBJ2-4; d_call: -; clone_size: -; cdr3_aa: CASMGPRRGENIQYF; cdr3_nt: TGTGCCAGTATGGGACCCCGAAGGGGAGAAAACATTCAGTACTTC
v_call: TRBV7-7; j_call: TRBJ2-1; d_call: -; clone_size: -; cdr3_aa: CASSLASGVEQFF; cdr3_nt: TGTGCCAGCAGCTTAGCTAGTGGGGTGGAGCAGTTCTTC
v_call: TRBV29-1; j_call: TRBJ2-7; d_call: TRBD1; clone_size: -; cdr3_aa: CSVVGQGYKQYF; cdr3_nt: TGCAGCGTTGTGGGACAGGGTTACAAGCAGTACTTC
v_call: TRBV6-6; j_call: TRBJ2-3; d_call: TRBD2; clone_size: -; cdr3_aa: CASSPRTSGGFTDTQYF; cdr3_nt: TGTGCCAGCAGTCCTCGGACTAGCGGGGGGTTCACAGATACGCAGTATTTT
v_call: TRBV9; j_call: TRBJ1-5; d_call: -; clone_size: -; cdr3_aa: CASSVGTVNQPQHF; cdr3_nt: TGTGCCAGCAGCGTAGGGACAGTCAATCAGCCCCAGCATTTT
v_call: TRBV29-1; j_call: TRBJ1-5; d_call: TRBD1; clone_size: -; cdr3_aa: CSVGGQFNQPQHF; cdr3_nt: TGCAGCGTTGGGGGACAGTTCAATCAGCCCCAGCATTTT